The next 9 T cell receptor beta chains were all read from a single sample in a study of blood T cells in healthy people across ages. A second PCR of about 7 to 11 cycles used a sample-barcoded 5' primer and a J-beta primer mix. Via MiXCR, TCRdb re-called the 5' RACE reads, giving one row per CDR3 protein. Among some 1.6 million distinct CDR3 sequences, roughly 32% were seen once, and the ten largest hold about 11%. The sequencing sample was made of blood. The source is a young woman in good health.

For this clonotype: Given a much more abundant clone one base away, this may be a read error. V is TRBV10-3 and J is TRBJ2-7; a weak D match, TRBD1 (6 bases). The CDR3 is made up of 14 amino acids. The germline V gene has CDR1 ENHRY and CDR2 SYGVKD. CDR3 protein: CATSESWDTYEQYF. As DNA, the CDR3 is TGTGCCACCAGTGAGTCATGGGACACCTACGAGCAGTACTTC.

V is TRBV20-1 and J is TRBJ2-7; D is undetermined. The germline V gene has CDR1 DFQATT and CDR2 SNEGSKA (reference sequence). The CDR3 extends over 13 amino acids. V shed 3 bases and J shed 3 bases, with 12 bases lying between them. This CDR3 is CSASRSSFYEQYF. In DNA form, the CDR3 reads TGCAGTGCTAGCCGAAGCAGCTTCTACGAGCAGTACTTC.

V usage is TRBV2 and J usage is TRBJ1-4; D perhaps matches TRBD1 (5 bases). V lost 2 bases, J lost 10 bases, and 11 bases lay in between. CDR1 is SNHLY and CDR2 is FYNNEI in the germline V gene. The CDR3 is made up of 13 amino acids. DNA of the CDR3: TGTGCCAGCAGTGAACGGGAGGGGAGAAAACTGTTTTTT. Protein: CASSEREGRKLFF.

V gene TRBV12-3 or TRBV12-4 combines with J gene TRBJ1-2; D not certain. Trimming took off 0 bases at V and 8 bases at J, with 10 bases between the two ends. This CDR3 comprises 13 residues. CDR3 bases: TGTGCCAGCAGTTTAGCGCGGGCGCGGGGCTACACCTTC. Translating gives CASSLARARGYTF.

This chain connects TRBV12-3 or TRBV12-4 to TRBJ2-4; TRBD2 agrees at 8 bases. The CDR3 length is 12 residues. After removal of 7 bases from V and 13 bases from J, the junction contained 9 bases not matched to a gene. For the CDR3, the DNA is TGTGCCAGCACCGAGGGCGGGGGGCTCCAGTACTTC. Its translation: CASTEGGGLQYF.

The CDR3 is CASSFEAATNEKLFF. The CDR3 DNA follows: TGTGCCAGCAGTTTCGAGGCAGCAACTAATGAAAAACTGTTTTTT. This chain connects TRBV28 to TRBJ1-4; D is unresolved. The germline V gene encodes CDR1 MDHEN and CDR2 SYDVKM. This CDR3 is 15 amino acids long. V dropped 3 bases and J dropped 0 bases, with 8 bases sitting between them.

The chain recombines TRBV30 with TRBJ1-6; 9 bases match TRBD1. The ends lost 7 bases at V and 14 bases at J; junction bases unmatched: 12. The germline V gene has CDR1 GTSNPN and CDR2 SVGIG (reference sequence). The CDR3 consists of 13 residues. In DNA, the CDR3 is TGTGCCTTCGACGGACAGGGGATTTTGGCCCTCCACTTT. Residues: CAFDGQGILALHF. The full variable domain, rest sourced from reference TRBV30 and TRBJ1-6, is SQTIHQWPATLVQPVGSPLSLECTVEGTSNPNLYWYRQAAGRGLQLLFYSVGIGQISSEVPQNLSASRPQDRQFILSSKKLLLSDSGFYLCAFDGQGILALHFGNGTRLTVT.

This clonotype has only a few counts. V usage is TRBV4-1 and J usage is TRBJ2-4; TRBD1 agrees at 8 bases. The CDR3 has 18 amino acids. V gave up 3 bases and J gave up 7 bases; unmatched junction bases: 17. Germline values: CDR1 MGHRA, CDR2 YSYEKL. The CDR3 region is CASSQFTGRRGRMNIQYF. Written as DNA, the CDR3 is TGCGCCAGCAGCCAGTTTACGGGTCGCAGGGGGCGAATGAACATTCAGTACTTC.

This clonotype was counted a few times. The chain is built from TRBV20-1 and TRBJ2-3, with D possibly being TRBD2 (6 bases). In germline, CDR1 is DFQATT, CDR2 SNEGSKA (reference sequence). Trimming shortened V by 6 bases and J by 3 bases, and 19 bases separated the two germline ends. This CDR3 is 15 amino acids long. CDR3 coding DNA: TGCAGTGCGCCCTTAGGCGGGGCTGAGACAGATACGCAGTATTTT. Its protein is CSAPLGGAETDTQYF.